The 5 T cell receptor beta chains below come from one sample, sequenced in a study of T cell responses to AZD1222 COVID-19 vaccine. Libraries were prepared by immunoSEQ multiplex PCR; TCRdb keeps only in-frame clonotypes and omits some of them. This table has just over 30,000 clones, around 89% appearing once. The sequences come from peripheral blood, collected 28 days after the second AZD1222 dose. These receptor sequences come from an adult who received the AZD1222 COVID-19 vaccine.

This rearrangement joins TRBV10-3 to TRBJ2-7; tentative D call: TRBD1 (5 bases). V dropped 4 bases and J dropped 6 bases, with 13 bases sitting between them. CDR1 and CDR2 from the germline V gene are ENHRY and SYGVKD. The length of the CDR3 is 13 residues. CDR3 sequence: CAISAGQGVEQYF. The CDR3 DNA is TGTGCCATCAGTGCCGGACAAGGGGTCGAGCAGTACTTC.

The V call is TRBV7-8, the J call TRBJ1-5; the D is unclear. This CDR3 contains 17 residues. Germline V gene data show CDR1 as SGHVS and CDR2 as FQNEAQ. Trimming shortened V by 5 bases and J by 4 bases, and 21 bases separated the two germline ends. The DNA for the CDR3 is TGTGCCAGCAGCCTACGAACGGGCTACGGGTCGAATCAGCCCCAGCATTTT. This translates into CASSLRTGYGSNQPQHF.

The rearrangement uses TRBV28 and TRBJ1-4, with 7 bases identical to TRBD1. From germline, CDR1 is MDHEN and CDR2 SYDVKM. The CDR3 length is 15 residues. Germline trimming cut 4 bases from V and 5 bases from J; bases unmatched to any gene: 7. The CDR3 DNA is TGTGCCAGCAGTTGGGTAGGGGGCCCCAATGAAAAACTGTTTTTT. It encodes CASSWVGGPNEKLFF.

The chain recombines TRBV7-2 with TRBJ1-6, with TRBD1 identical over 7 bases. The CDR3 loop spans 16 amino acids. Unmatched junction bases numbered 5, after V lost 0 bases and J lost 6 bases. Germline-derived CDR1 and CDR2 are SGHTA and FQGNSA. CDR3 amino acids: CASSLAPDRSNSPLHF. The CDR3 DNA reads TGTGCCAGCAGCTTAGCTCCGGACAGGAGTAATTCACCCCTCCACTTT.

CDR3 nucleotide sequence: TGTGCCAGCTCACCACCGGTTGCGGGGGGCCTAACAGATACGCAGTATTTT. This gives the protein CASSPPVAGGLTDTQYF. The chain joins TRBV18 to TRBJ2-3, with 8 nucleotides matching TRBD2. V shed 0 bases, J shed 3 bases, and the junction held 8 bases outside the gene matches. Germline V lookup: CDR1 KGHSH, CDR2 LQKENI. The CDR3 length is 17 residues.